Listed below are T cell receptor beta chains from one sample, sequenced in a study of early T cells in non-severe SARS-CoV-2 infection. TCRdb analysed the 5' RACE reads with MiXCR anew, one entry per CDR3 protein. Among some 25,000 distinct CDR3 sequences listed, more than 3.5% were seen once. Specimen: whole blood. These receptor sequences come from an adult who was a healthcare worker with PCR-confirmed SARS-CoV-2 infection or an uninfected control (not recorded which). Each CDR3 is given with its conserved first and last residue. The order of the fields is J gene, V gene, clone size, D gene, CDR3 DNA, CDR3 protein. D genes are given only for firm matches. The size field is filled for only some rows; it gives once, few, many or a size class.

TRBJ2-5 | TRBV11-2 | many | NA | TGTGCCAGCAGCTTACACAGCCAAGAGACCCAGTACTTC | CASSLHSQETQYF
TRBJ2-1 | TRBV7-2 | NA | NA | TGTGCCAGCAGCCGCCTAGGGGGAAGGTTAGATGAGCAGTTCTTC | CASSRLGGRLDEQFF
TRBJ2-1 | TRBV20-1 | once | NA | TGCAGTGCTAGAGTCAGGGGGACTAACCCCTACAATGAGCAGTTCTTC | CSARVRGTNPYNEQFF
TRBJ1-2 | TRBV9 | NA | NA | TGTGCCAGCAGCGCCCGGACAGTTCCTAACTATGGCTACACCTTC | CASSARTVPNYGYTF
TRBJ2-7 | TRBV29-1 | medium-sized | TRBD2 | TGCAGCGTTGCTTTAAGCGGGAGCGGCGAGCAGTACTTC | CSVALSGSGEQYF
TRBJ2-5 | TRBV12-3/TRBV12-4 | many | NA | TGTGCCAGCAGTTCCCGGGAGACCCAGTACTTC | CASSSRETQYF
TRBJ1-2 | TRBV20-1 | NA | NA | TGCAGTGCCGGAAGCTATGGCTACACCTTC | CSAGSYGYTF
TRBJ1-2 | TRBV29-1 | medium-sized | NA | TGCAGCGTTGATTACGGGGGAGGAAACTATGGCTACACCTTC | CSVDYGGGNYGYTF
TRBJ1-5 | TRBV12-3/TRBV12-4 | many | NA | TGTGCCAGCACTGTCTCCCGAGCCCAGCCCCAGCATTTT | CASTVSRAQPQHF
TRBJ1-6 | TRBV5-5 | many | NA | TGTGCCAGCCAGGGAAATTCACCCCTCCACTTT | CASQGNSPLHF
TRBJ1-1 | TRBV12-3/TRBV12-4 | NA | TRBD1 | TGTGCCAGCAGTCGGGGACAGGAAAACACTGAAGCTTTCTTT | CASSRGQENTEAFF
TRBJ1-1 | TRBV2 | NA | NA | TGTGCCAGCAGTGCCCTGGGGGGAGCTTTCTTT | CASSALGGAFF
TRBJ2-2 | TRBV4-1 | many | TRBD2 | TGCGCCAGCTCCCTAGGGGGACTAGCGGCACCCGGGGAGCTGTTTTTT | CASSLGGLAAPGELFF
TRBJ2-2 | TRBV19 | many | TRBD1 | TGTGCCAGTACCACACGAGGACAGGGTACCGGGGAGCTGTTTTTT | CASTTRGQGTGELFF
TRBJ2-5 | TRBV9 | few | NA | TGTGCCAGCAGCATTATAGGGGCATCCCAAGAGACCCAGTACTTC | CASSIIGASQETQYF
TRBJ2-2 | TRBV5-1 | many | TRBD1 | TGCGCCAGCGCACATGGACAGGGGGCCACCGGGGAGCTGTTTTTT | CASAHGQGATGELFF
TRBJ1-2 | TRBV4-3 | many | NA | TGCGCCAGCAGCCCCCTAGAAGGCGTTTCCCTCGGCTACACCTTC | CASSPLEGVSLGYTF
TRBJ2-7 | TRBV7-8 | many | NA | TGTGCCAGCAGCTTAGCAGTTACTCTTTTGGGCGAGCAGTACTTC | CASSLAVTLLGEQYF
TRBJ2-7 | TRBV28 | NA | NA | TGTGCCAGCAGGACTCACGGACCTTACGAGCAGTACTTC | CASRTHGPYEQYF
TRBJ2-5 | TRBV10-3 | many | NA | TGTGCCATCAGTGAGTCGACCGGGAAAGAGACCCAGTACTTC | CAISESTGKETQYF
TRBJ2-3 | TRBV29-1 | many | NA | TGCAGCGAAAAAAGCACAGATACGCAGTATTTT | CSEKSTDTQYF
TRBJ2-3 | TRBV12-3/TRBV12-4 | many | TRBD2 | TGTGCCAGCAGTTTAGAAAGGCCGGGAGGGCCTGGAGATACGCAGTATTTT | CASSLERPGGPGDTQYF
TRBJ1-5 | TRBV7-8 | few | NA | TGTGCCAGCGGTCAGGGGTTCGGTCAGCCCCAGCATTTT | CASGQGFGQPQHF